The present T cell receptor (beta chain) was sequenced within a study of response to subunit inactivated influenza vaccine. V lost 4 bases and J lost 8, with 18 bases in between. Per germline, CDR1 MRHNA and CDR2 SNTAGT. CDR3 length equals 15 residues. TCRdb re-called the RT-PCR reads through MiXCR, storing one row per CDR3 protein. The data show about 540,000 distinct CDR3 sequences, with around a quarter seen just once and 2.5% to 3% held by the top ten. The same sample was also used in a study of T cells expressing NK-cell markers. As that study records: Making the TCR beta cDNA relied on 5'RACE template switching with UMIs.

The V gene is TRBV6-4, the J gene TRBJ2-1, with no clear D. This clonotype was obtained from a man in his fifties or sixties who received an inactivated influenza vaccine. This specimen consisted of CD4+ T cells sorted from PBMCs, obtained less than 13 days after vaccination. CDR3 DNA: TGTGCCAGCAGTGCGGAACAAGGAAGGTTCGATGAGCAGTTCTTC. Translation: CASSAEQGRFDEQFF.